This TCR beta chain emerged from a study of T cells in localized non-small cell lung cancer. Whole-study results and caveats: With higher T cell density in blood came longer overall survival. There was higher T cell clonality in uninvolved adjacent lung than in tumor, and it was highest there. For the top 100 tumor clones, a median roughly 56 also appeared in adjacent lung.

Using immunoSEQ multiplex PCR, the repertoire was profiled, and TCRdb retains in-frame clones only, with some absent. The table shows approximately 26,000 clones, with 80% to 95% occurring only once. The CDR3 consists of 15 residues. Germline loops: CDR1 SGHAT, CDR2 FQNNGV. V lost 3 bases, J lost 0 bases, and 11 bases lay in between. To note about this clone: As yet, its antigen is unknown.

The source was peripheral blood, collected before any cancer treatment. This TCR derives from a female donor older than 55 with stage II squamous cell lung carcinoma. The chain combines TRBV11-2 with TRBJ1-1; D call uncertain. In DNA form, the CDR3 reads TGTGCCAGCAGCTTGAGACAACAACTGAACACTGAAGCTTTCTTT. Residues: CASSLRQQLNTEAFF. Supplemented by reference TRBV11-2 and TRBJ1-1, the full variable domain reads EAGVAQSPRYKIIEKRQSVAFWCNPISGHATLYWYQQILGQGPKLLIQFQNNGVVDDSQLPKDRFSAERLKGVDSTLKIQPAKLEDSAVYLCASSLRQQLNTEAFFGQGTRLTVV.